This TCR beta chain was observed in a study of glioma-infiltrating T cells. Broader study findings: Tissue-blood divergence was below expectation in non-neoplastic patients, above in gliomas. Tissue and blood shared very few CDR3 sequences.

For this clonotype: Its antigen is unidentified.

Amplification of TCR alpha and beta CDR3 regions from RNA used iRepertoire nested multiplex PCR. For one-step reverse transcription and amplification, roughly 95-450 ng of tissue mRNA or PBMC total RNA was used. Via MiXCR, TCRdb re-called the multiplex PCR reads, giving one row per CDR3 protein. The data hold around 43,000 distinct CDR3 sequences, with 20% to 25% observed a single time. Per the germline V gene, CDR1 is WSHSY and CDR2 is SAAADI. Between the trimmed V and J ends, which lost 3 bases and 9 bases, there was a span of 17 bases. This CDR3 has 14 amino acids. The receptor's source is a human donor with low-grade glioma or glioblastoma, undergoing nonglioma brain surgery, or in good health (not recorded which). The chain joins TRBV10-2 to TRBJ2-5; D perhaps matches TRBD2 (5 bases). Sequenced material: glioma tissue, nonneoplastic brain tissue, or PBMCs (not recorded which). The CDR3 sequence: CASSDSQLPEAQYF. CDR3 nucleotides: TGCGCCAGCAGTGATTCCCAACTTCCGGAGGCCCAGTACTTC.